Shown below are 24 T cell receptor beta chains from a single sample sequenced in a study of T-cell reconstitution after alpha-beta-depleted transplantation in children. TCRbeta library preparation incorporated unique molecular identifiers. TCRdb analysed the PCR reads with MiXCR anew, one entry per CDR3 protein. Seen here are 480,000 or so distinct CDR3 sequences, roughly a tenth observed once, and the top ten hold 2% to 2.5%. This material consisted of PBMCs, taken before TCRalphabeta/CD19-depleted stem cell transplant. These receptors all come from a child aged 2-15 years with inherited bone marrow failure, due to receive a stem cell transplant.

This clonotype was seen at least ten times. The chain uses TRBV29-1 and TRBJ2-1; TRBD2 matches 7 bases. The CDR3 is made up of 10 amino acids. Germline CDR1 reads SQVTM; CDR2 reads ANQGSEA. Trimming removed 7 bases from V and 9 bases from J; junction bases left unmatched: 3. The CDR3 sequence is CSAREGEQFF. Here the CDR3 DNA reads TGCAGCGCGAGGGAGGGTGAGCAGTTCTTC.

This clonotype appeared many times. V gene TRBV28 combines with J gene TRBJ1-1, with 10 bases fitting TRBD1. Per germline, CDR1 MDHEN and CDR2 SYDVKM. The CDR3 contains 15 residues. V shed 4 bases and J 3 bases; nucleotides not matched to a gene: 5. CDR3 residues: CASSWGQGLYTEAFF. For the CDR3, the DNA is TGTGCCAGCAGTTGGGGACAGGGGTTGTACACTGAAGCTTTCTTT. The complete variable domain, with remaining parts taken from reference TRBV28 and TRBJ1-1, reads DVKVTQSSRYLVKRTGEKVFLECVQDMDHENMFWYRQDPGLGLRLIYFSYDVKMKEKGDIPEGYSVSREKKERFSLILESASTNQTSMYLCASSWGQGLYTEAFFGQGTRLTVV.

In its sample, this clonotype was seen many times. CDR3 nucleotide sequence: TGCAGTGCTAGAGACCTCGAACCGGGGCAATCGGCGGGCGGCTACACCTTC. Translation: CSARDLEPGQSAGGYTF. The J gene is TRBJ1-2, the V gene TRBV20-1; possibly TRBD1 for D (5 bases). This CDR3 has 17 amino acids. The germline V gene encodes CDR1 DFQATT and CDR2 SNEGSKA (reference sequence). V was cut by 0 bases and J by 8 bases, with 25 bases left in between.

This clonotype was counted at least ten times. The CDR3, as DNA: TGCGCCAGCAGCCAAGGACAGGGGAGAAACACTGAAGCTTTCTTT. Its protein product is CASSQGQGRNTEAFF. This rearrangement joins TRBV4-1 to TRBJ1-1, with 8 bases that match TRBD1. Trimming cost V 1 base and J 2 bases; bases outside gene matches: 3. CDR1 MGHRA and CDR2 YSYEKL come from the germline V gene. The CDR3 sequence is 15 residues long.

This chain links TRBV15 with TRBJ2-7; 11 bases align to TRBD2. The CDR3 contains 15 residues. With V trimmed by 3 bases and J by 0 bases, 1 base remained unmatched. In germline, CDR1 is LNHNV, CDR2 YYDKDF (reference sequence). This CDR3 reads CATSSGTSGSYEQYF. The DNA of the CDR3 is TGTGCCACCAGCAGCGGGACTAGCGGCTCCTACGAGCAGTACTTC.

Concerning this clonotype itself: At one end the junction does not follow the germline gene, possibly because of a read error. This chain uses TRBV6-2 or TRBV6-3 with TRBJ2-1; D is undetermined. The CDR3 has 12 residues. Germline V gives CDR1 MNHEY, CDR2 SVGEGT. CDR3 sequence: CASSYSDNEQFF. The CDR3 DNA is TGTGCCAGCAGTTACTCCGACAATGAGCAGTTCTTC.

This clonotype has a count of ten or more. The chain uses TRBV7-9 and TRBJ2-1; D possibly corresponds to TRBD2 (5 bases). This CDR3 is built from 12 residues. The germline V and J ends were trimmed by 5 bases and 7 bases, with 9 bases remaining between them. CDR1 is SEHNR and CDR2 is FQNEAQ in the germline V gene (reference sequence). The CDR3 DNA sequence: TGTGCCAGCAGCCGGGGTAGAAATGAGCAGTTCTTC. It yields the protein CASSRGRNEQFF. Based on the CDR3 plus reference TRBV7-9 and TRBJ2-1, the full variable domain is DTGVSQNPRHKITKRGQNVTFRCDPISEHNRLYWYRQTLGQGPEFLTYFQNEAQLEKSRLLSDRFSAERPKGSFSTLEIQRTEQGDSAMYLCASSRGRNEQFFGPGTRLTVL.

On this clonotype: This may come from a read error, since a much larger clone is one base off. The chain combines TRBV29-1 with TRBJ2-5; D ambiguous. Germline-derived CDR1 and CDR2 are SQVTM and ANQGSEA. The CDR3 extends over 11 amino acids. The V end lost 5 bases, the J end lost 4 bases, and 8 bases lay between the germline ends. CDR3 DNA sequence: TGCAGCGTTAGTAGCAGAGAGACCCAGTACTTC. This translates into CSVSSRETQYF.

This clonotype came up many times. The CDR3 nucleotides are TGTGCCAGCAGTTCAGGGGGCTCGGACTATGGCTACACCTTC. Amino acid sequence: CASSSGGSDYGYTF. The chain recombines TRBV6-6 with TRBJ1-2; 8 nucleotides align to TRBD1. Germline lookup yields CDR1 MNHNY and CDR2 SVGAGI (reference sequence). J lost 3 bases, V lost 4 bases, and 4 bases had no gene match. The CDR3 is 14 residues long.

The table lists this clonotype with many counts. The V gene is TRBV6-5, the J gene TRBJ2-2, with D unresolved. This CDR3 has 14 residues. V shed 2 bases and J shed 6 bases, with 10 bases lying between them. Per the germline V gene, CDR1 is MNHEY and CDR2 is SVGAGI. Here the CDR3 DNA reads TGTGCCAGCAGTTACAATCGATGGGCCGGGGAGCTGTTTTTT. It codes for CASSYNRWAGELFF.

The table lists this clonotype with a few counts. The chain carries TRBV12-3 or TRBV12-4 and TRBJ1-5; D not certain. V gave up 3 bases and J gave up 6 bases, with 6 bases separating them. The CDR3 loop spans 12 amino acids. Written as DNA, the CDR3 is TGTGCCAGCAGTTTGTCGCGTCAGCCCCAGCATTTT. Protein product: CASSLSRQPQHF.

This clonotype appeared many times. V and J are TRBV10-3 and TRBJ2-7; perhaps D is TRBD1 or TRBD2 (5 bases each). Germline V gene data show CDR1 as ENHRY and CDR2 as SYGVKD. Trimming stripped 8 bases from V and 3 bases from J, with 20 bases between. This CDR3 is built from 15 residues. The DNA for the CDR3 is TGTGCCATCGACGATTTTAACGGGACCTTCTACGAGCAGTACTTC. Translation gives CAIDDFNGTFYEQYF.

To note about this clonotype: A much larger clone is a single base away; this may be a read error. The V and J genes are TRBV19 and TRBJ2-3; 9 nucleotides line up with TRBD2. After removal of 4 bases from V and 2 bases from J, the junction contained 7 bases not matched to a gene. This CDR3 is 16 amino acids long. Germline CDR1 is LNHDA and CDR2 is SQIVND (reference sequence). CDR3 in amino acids: CASSTLAGSDTDTQYF. The CDR3 DNA is TGTGCCAGTAGTACCCTAGCGGGATCGGACACAGATACGCAGTATTTT.

This clonotype appeared many times. V usage is TRBV12-3 or TRBV12-4 and J usage is TRBJ2-7; D unclear. This CDR3 contains 12 residues. V gave up 8 bases and J gave up 4 bases, with 12 bases separating them. CDR3 protein: CASCKRSYEQYF. CDR3 nucleotides: TGTGCCAGCTGCAAGCGTTCTTACGAGCAGTACTTC.

This clonotype was counted at least ten times. The chain combines TRBV4-3 with TRBJ2-3; D possibly corresponds to TRBD2 (5 bases). Germline V gene sequence: CDR1 LGHNA, CDR2 YSLEER. V dropped 1 base and J dropped 4 bases, with 12 bases sitting between them. CDR3 length equals 15 residues. CDR3 in DNA: TGCGCCAGCAGCCAAGGCCTAGGACTCCCAGATACGCAGTATTTT. Protein: CASSQGLGLPDTQYF.

Points on this clonotype: A read error may be the cause here, since a much bigger clone is one base away. The chain uses TRBV6-1 and TRBJ2-7, with D perhaps matching TRBD1 or TRBD2 (6 bases each). V lost 9 bases and J 1 base, leaving 16 bases between the germline ends. Germline V lookup: CDR1 MNHNS, CDR2 SASEGT. The CDR3 runs 14 residues. The DNA for the CDR3 is TGTGCCAGGAGTAAAAGGGGGGCATCCTACGAGCAGTACTTC. Translated, it gives CARSKRGASYEQYF.

Comment on this clonotype: A read error may be the cause here, since a much bigger clone is one base away. The chain uses TRBV12-3 or TRBV12-4 and TRBJ2-6; no definite D call. CDR3 size: 15 residues. Trimming stripped 7 bases from V and 0 bases from J, with 10 bases between. The chain's CDR3 is CASTFYRSGANVLTF. CDR3 DNA: TGTGCCAGCACTTTCTACCGCTCTGGGGCCAACGTCCTGACTTTC.

In its sample, this clonotype was seen many times. The V call is TRBV27, the J call TRBJ2-3; TRBD1 agrees at 10 bases. The V and J ends lost 4 bases and 5 bases, in that order; junction bases with no gene match: 3. This CDR3 region has 14 residues. The germline V gene encodes CDR1 MNHEY and CDR2 SMNVEV (reference sequence). The chain's CDR3 is CASSWGDRGDTQYF. CDR3 DNA: TGTGCCAGCAGTTGGGGGGACAGGGGAGATACGCAGTATTTT.

This clonotype was observed a few times. The chain links TRBV20-1 to TRBJ2-7; 7 bases fit TRBD2. CDR1 and CDR2 (germline): DFQATT, SNEGSKA (reference sequence). The CDR3 loop spans 12 amino acids. The J segment lost 2 bases and the V segment lost 6 bases, leaving 4 bases of the junction unmatched. The CDR3 loop reads CSAAAGAYEQYF. The CDR3 region has the DNA TGCAGTGCCGCCGCGGGGGCCTACGAGCAGTACTTC.

The rearrangement uses TRBV7-9 and TRBJ1-1, with D unresolved. The germline V gene has CDR1 SEHNR and CDR2 FQNEAQ (reference sequence). V lost 7 bases and J lost 3, with 15 bases in between. The length of the CDR3 is 14 residues. CDR3 sequence (DNA): TGTGCCAGCAACCCGGGCGCCCCGTACACTGAAGCTTTCTTT. It yields the protein CASNPGAPYTEAFF.

This clonotype was seen ten or more times. This chain joins TRBV20-1 and TRBJ2-7; 7 bases line up with TRBD1. The ends lost 3 bases at V and 3 bases at J; junction bases unmatched: 5. Per germline, CDR1 DFQATT and CDR2 SNEGSKA (reference sequence). The CDR3 is 13 residues long. This chain's CDR3 is CSASRDRVYEQYF. DNA for the CDR3: TGCAGTGCTAGTCGGGACAGAGTCTACGAGCAGTACTTC.

This clonotype appeared a few times. Here the CDR3 reads CASSLEDRGTDTQYF. CDR3 DNA sequence: TGTGCCAGCAGCTTAGAGGACAGGGGCACAGATACGCAGTATTTT. The chain combines TRBV7-2 with TRBJ2-3, with 8 bases lining up with TRBD1. Germline V gives CDR1 SGHTA, CDR2 FQGNSA. This CDR3 spans 15 amino acids. With 1 base clipped from V and 1 base from J, the junction kept 1 base outside the gene matches.

The chain links TRBV28 to TRBJ2-3; perhaps TRBD1 as D (6 bases). The CDR3 has 19 residues. CDR1 is MDHEN and CDR2 is SYDVKM in the germline V gene. V lost 11 bases to trimming and J lost 0 bases, with 30 bases between them. The CDR3 DNA sequence: TGTGCCCTCAGTTTTTGGGCCGAGGGGGTTTCCCCTAGCACAGATACGCAGTATTTT. Its translation: CALSFWAEGVSPSTDTQYF.

This clonotype has just one count. The rearrangement links TRBV9 to TRBJ2-3; D uncertain. Germline values: CDR1 SGDLS, CDR2 YYNGEE. This CDR3 has 14 residues. V lost 5 bases and J 2 bases, leaving 12 bases between the germline ends. The CDR3 DNA reads as TGTGCCAGCAGTATCGATGGGTCCACAGATACGCAGTATTTT. This sequence encodes CASSIDGSTDTQYF.